This paragraph reports one T cell receptor beta chain. This record belongs to a study of OX40 agonist ivuxolimab in advanced cancers. V lost 6 bases to trimming and J lost 4 bases; unmatched junction nucleotides: 7. Germline loops: CDR1 SNHLY, CDR2 FYNNEI. The CDR3 sequence is 15 residues long. Only in-frame clones appear in the TCRdb table, and some are missing; sequencing was by immunoSEQ multiplex PCR. The sample includes approximately 90,000 clones, over 85% seen only once; the top ten take 0.79%. This material consisted of CD4+ or CD8+ T cells sorted from blood, taken in a trial of the OX40 agonist ivuxolimab. This sequence was found in an adult with an advanced solid tumor such as melanoma, head and neck, liver or kidney cancer. V gene TRBV2 combines with J gene TRBJ1-5; 9 nucleotides line up with TRBD1. CDR3 protein: CASRAGTGSNQPQHF. The DNA for the CDR3 is TGTGCCAGCAGGGCCGGGACAGGGTCTAATCAGCCCCAGCATTTT.